The clone carrying this T cell receptor beta chain has a handful of counts. Its antigen remains unidentified. TCRdb's table, derived via immunoSEQ multiplex PCR, lists solely in-frame clones and lacks some. In the table there are about 43,000 clones, 85% of which are singletons. Losses at the gene ends were 0 bases for V and 2 bases for J; bases not matched to a gene: 7. This CDR3 region has 18 residues. CDR1 and CDR2 (germline): SGHRS, YFSETQ. The data were taken from a study of T cell clonotyping in hematopoietic cell transplantation. Study-wide context: Pretransplant recipient samples were taken after cytoreduction.

General observations from the study: Few recipient clonotypes overlapped donors; over 95% were de novo at given depth. Cells were unsorted, so CD4 and CD8 contributions were not separated.

Regarding time point: recipient sample about 28 days before transplant, after cytoreduction. The sample in question was peripheral blood mononuclear cells, obtained before stem cell transplant. This TCR derives from a man aged 55 to 70 with acute myeloid leukemia. Some clones in this sample may be carry-over from other donors' samples. The chain combines TRBV5-1 with TRBJ1-3; 11 positions match TRBD1. The CDR3 loop is CASSLGTGGRFTGNTIYF. In DNA form, the CDR3 reads TGCGCCAGCAGCTTGGGGACAGGGGGCAGGTTTACTGGAAACACCATATATTTT. Based on the CDR3 plus reference TRBV5-1 and TRBJ1-3, the full variable domain is KAGVTQTPRYLIKTRGQQVTLSCSPISGHRSVSWYQQTPGQGLQFLFEYFSETQRNKGNFPGRFSGRQFSNSRSEMNVSTLELGDSALYLCASSLGTGGRFTGNTIYFGEGSWLTVV.